A single sample gave rise to the 7 T cell receptor beta chains below, sequenced in a study of cytomegalovirus exposure and HLA in healthy donors. This PCR relied on a set of 60 Vbeta primers and 13 Jbeta primers. Using immunoSEQ multiplex PCR, the repertoire was profiled, and TCRdb retains in-frame clones only, with some absent. The sample includes 150,000 to 200,000 clones, roughly 87% of them seen just once. Sequencing used PBMCs. Every receptor here comes from a girl under three years old in good health and CMV-seronegative.

The rearrangement joins TRBV5-6 to TRBJ1-2, with TRBD1 matching 9 bases. Germline CDR1 is SGHDT and CDR2 is YYEEEE. The CDR3 has 14 residues. V lost 4 bases to trimming and J lost 3 bases; unmatched junction nucleotides: 4. The CDR3 DNA follows: TGTGCCAGCAGCCCAACAGGGGGCGACTATGGCTACACCTTC. Translated: CASSPTGGDYGYTF.

The rearrangement links TRBV21-1 to TRBJ2-7; the table's D call TRBD1 went unverified against the DNA. TRBV21-1 is classified as a pseudogene. The CDR3 is made up of 12 amino acids. CDR3 amino acids: CASRTVSYEQYF. CDR3 bases: TGTGCCAGCAGGACAGTATCCTACGAGCAGTACTTC.

The V call is TRBV7-9, the J call TRBJ2-3; TRBD2 is a possible D gene (6 bases). V was shortened by 1 base and J by 3 bases, with 11 bases between the two germline ends. Germline V CDR1 and CDR2: SEHNR, FQNEAQ (reference sequence). The CDR3 extends over 15 amino acids. CDR3 in amino acids: CASSLGRASTDTQYF. CDR3 sequence (DNA): TGTGCCAGCAGCTTAGGGAGGGCCTCGACAGATACGCAGTATTTT.

This sequence joins TRBV9 and TRBJ1-6; 7 bases match TRBD1. V lost 3 bases and J lost 8; bases outside the gene matches: 11. The germline gives CDR1 SGDLS, CDR2 YYNGEE. CDR3 length: 16 residues. The CDR3 DNA follows: TGTGCCAGCAGCGCAGAGAGGGACAGTCTACATTCACCCCTCCACTTT. Its protein is CASSAERDSLHSPLHF.

The V gene is TRBV19, the J gene TRBJ2-3; TRBD2 is a possible D gene (5 bases). Per germline, CDR1 LNHDA and CDR2 SQIVND (reference sequence). V lost 4 bases, J lost 2 bases, and 13 bases lay in between. The CDR3 has 15 amino acids. The CDR3 loop reads CASSTGGSFTDTQYF. The CDR3 nucleotides are TGTGCCAGTAGTACGGGCGGGTCCTTCACAGATACGCAGTATTTT.

This chain links TRBV4-1 with TRBJ2-1; TRBD2 might be the D (6 bases). V lost 0 bases and J lost 10, with 19 bases in between. From germline, CDR1 is MGHRA and CDR2 YSYEKL. The CDR3 runs to 16 residues. CDR3 region: CASSQDPMTRRFEQFF. The DNA of the CDR3 is TGCGCCAGCAGCCAAGATCCCATGACTAGAAGGTTCGAGCAGTTCTTC.

This chain uses TRBV5-6 with TRBJ2-6, with TRBD2 as a possible D gene (5 bases). Germline V CDR1 and CDR2: SGHDT, YYEEEE. The CDR3 contains 16 residues. The V gene lost 2 bases and the J gene lost 1 base, with 10 bases spanning the gap. The CDR3 coding sequence is TGTGCCAGCAGCTTCGAGAGGGTATCTGGGGCCAACGTCCTGACTTTC. This gives the protein CASSFERVSGANVLTF.